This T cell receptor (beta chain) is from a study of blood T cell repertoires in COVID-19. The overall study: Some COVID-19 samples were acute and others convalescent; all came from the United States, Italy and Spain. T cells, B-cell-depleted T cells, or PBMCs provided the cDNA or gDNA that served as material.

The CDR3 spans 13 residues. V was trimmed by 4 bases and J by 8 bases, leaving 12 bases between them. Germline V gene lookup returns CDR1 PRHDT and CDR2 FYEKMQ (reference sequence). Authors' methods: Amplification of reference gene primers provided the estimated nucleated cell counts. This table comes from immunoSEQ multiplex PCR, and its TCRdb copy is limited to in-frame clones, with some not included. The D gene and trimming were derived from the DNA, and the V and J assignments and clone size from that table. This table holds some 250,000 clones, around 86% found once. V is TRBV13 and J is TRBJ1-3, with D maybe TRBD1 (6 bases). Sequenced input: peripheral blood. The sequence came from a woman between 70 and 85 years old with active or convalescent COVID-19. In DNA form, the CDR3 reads TGTGCCAGCAGCTATGGGACAACGGACACCATATATTTT. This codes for CASSYGTTDTIYF.